Below, one TCR beta chain is given with its context. Its target is not known. A second PCR, run for about 7 to 11 cycles, used a sample-barcoded 5' primer plus a J-beta primer mix. TCRdb reprocessed the 5' RACE reads with MiXCR, giving one entry per CDR3 protein. The repertoire holds about 650,000 distinct CDR3 sequences, with roughly 30% as singletons. V gave up 5 bases and J gave up 3 bases, with 10 bases separating them. This CDR3 region has 14 residues. CDR1 and CDR2 (germline): SGHTA, FQGNSA. About 10 milliliters of peripheral blood were drawn from each donor into EDTA-treated tubes. PBMCs were isolated at a quantity of at least 6 million per sample. Samples each had at least 6 micrograms of total RNA extracted. The sample comes from a study of blood T cells in healthy people across ages. Overall study findings and caveats: Diversity was higher, and naive CD4+ cells more numerous, in long-lived donors than in aged donors.

This sequence originates from an elderly woman in good health. This chain connects TRBV7-2 to TRBJ2-2; possibly TRBD2 for D (6 bases). The material sequenced was blood. DNA for the CDR3: TGTGCCAGCAGCCGACTAGGTTACACCGGGGAGCTGTTTTTT. Amino acids: CASSRLGYTGELFF.